These T cell receptor beta chains were read from a single sample in a study of T cell repertoires in cytomegalovirus infection. MiXCR was run by TCRdb on the reads, yielding one entry per CDR3 protein. The sample lists about 680,000 distinct CDR3 sequences; approximately 24% were seen once. The source material was CD8+ T cells from PBMCs. Receptors were obtained from a human donor in good health (CMV status not recorded). Some clones in this sample may be carry-over from other donors' samples. The CDR3 runs from the conserved cysteine through the conserved F or W. Each record gives: J gene, V gene, D gene, clone size, CDR3 DNA, CDR3 protein. The D gene is left open where the match is weak. The size field is filled for only some rows; it gives once, few, many or a size class.

J gene: TRBJ1-1
V gene: TRBV5-6
D gene: -
clone size: -
CDR3 DNA: TGTGCCAGCAGCACCACCGGGACATGGAGCATAGCTGAAGCTTTCTTT
CDR3 protein: CASSTTGTWSIAEAFF

J gene: TRBJ2-7
V gene: TRBV10-3
D gene: TRBD1
clone size: -
CDR3 DNA: TGTGCCATCAGGACCGGGACAGGGAACTACGAGCAGTACTTC
CDR3 protein: CAIRTGTGNYEQYF

J gene: TRBJ1-1
V gene: TRBV29-1
D gene: TRBD1
clone size: few
CDR3 DNA: TGCAGCGTCGCCTCGCCCGGGACAGGGACCCCGGACACTGAAGCTTTCTTT
CDR3 protein: CSVASPGTGTPDTEAFF

J gene: TRBJ2-5
V gene: TRBV5-1
D gene: TRBD1
clone size: -
CDR3 DNA: TGCGCCAGCAGGCGTATAGGGGGCCCGGAGACCCAGTACTTC
CDR3 protein: CASRRIGGPETQYF

J gene: TRBJ1-1
V gene: TRBV12-3/TRBV12-4
D gene: -
clone size: few
CDR3 DNA: TGTGCCAGCGCTGGGGGGGGGAACACTGAAGCTTTCTTT
CDR3 protein: CASAGGGNTEAFF

J gene: TRBJ2-3
V gene: TRBV7-8
D gene: TRBD2
clone size: -
CDR3 DNA: TGTGCCAGCAGCTTAGGCTCCGGGGGGTGGGGCACAGATACGCAGTATTTT
CDR3 protein: CASSLGSGGWGTDTQYF

J gene: TRBJ2-5
V gene: TRBV6-2/TRBV6-3
D gene: -
clone size: few
CDR3 DNA: TGTGCCAGCCGCGGACGGTCGATACAAGAGACCCAGTACTTC
CDR3 protein: CASRGRSIQETQYF

J gene: TRBJ2-3
V gene: TRBV15
D gene: -
clone size: few
CDR3 DNA: TGTGCCACCAGCAGAGTTGGTACAGGGACAGATACGCAGTATTTT
CDR3 protein: CATSRVGTGTDTQYF

J gene: TRBJ2-7
V gene: TRBV12-3/TRBV12-4
D gene: -
clone size: -
CDR3 DNA: TGTGCCAGCAGTCCCCCGGGACACCCCTACGAGCAGTACTTC
CDR3 protein: CASSPPGHPYEQYF

J gene: TRBJ2-7
V gene: TRBV7-2
D gene: TRBD1
clone size: many
CDR3 DNA: TGTGCCAGCAGCTTAGCGGGAGGAGGACAGGGCCTCCATTACGAGCAGTACTTC
CDR3 protein: CASSLAGGGQGLHYEQYF

J gene: TRBJ1-1
V gene: TRBV18
D gene: -
clone size: -
CDR3 DNA: TGTGCCAGCGCGCTATCCCCAGGGAAGGTCGAGAACACTGAAGCTTTCTTT
CDR3 protein: CASALSPGKVENTEAFF

J gene: TRBJ1-1
V gene: TRBV28
D gene: TRBD1
clone size: many
CDR3 DNA: TGTGCCAGCAGTCCGCGACAGGGCCGGAACACTGAAGCTTTCTTT
CDR3 protein: CASSPRQGRNTEAFF

J gene: TRBJ1-1
V gene: TRBV5-4
D gene: -
clone size: many
CDR3 DNA: TGTGCCAGCAGCCCCCGGGGGCACACTGAAGCTTTCTTT
CDR3 protein: CASSPRGHTEAFF

J gene: TRBJ2-1
V gene: TRBV7-3
D gene: TRBD2
clone size: many
CDR3 DNA: TGTGCCAGCAGCCCTTACGGGGGGGCCTACAATGAGCAGTTCTTC
CDR3 protein: CASSPYGGAYNEQFF

J gene: TRBJ2-2
V gene: TRBV4-1
D gene: -
clone size: many
CDR3 DNA: TGCGCCAGCAGCGCCACTAGTTCCGGGGAGCTGTTTTTT
CDR3 protein: CASSATSSGELFF

J gene: TRBJ1-4
V gene: TRBV11-2
D gene: -
clone size: few
CDR3 DNA: TGTGCCAGCAGCTTAGTGGGTCGAACTAATGAAAAACTGTTTTTT
CDR3 protein: CASSLVGRTNEKLFF

J gene: TRBJ2-5
V gene: TRBV29-1
D gene: TRBD1
clone size: -
CDR3 DNA: TGCAGCGTTGAAGTTGATGGGACAGGGTGGCAAGAGACCCAGTACTTC
CDR3 protein: CSVEVDGTGWQETQYF

J gene: TRBJ2-1
V gene: TRBV7-8
D gene: -
clone size: few
CDR3 DNA: TGTGCCAGCAGCTTATTTGGGGCAAGCTCCTACAATGAGCAGTTCTTC
CDR3 protein: CASSLFGASSYNEQFF

J gene: TRBJ2-5
V gene: TRBV7-2
D gene: TRBD2
clone size: many
CDR3 DNA: TGTGCCAGCAGCTCACCGGGACTATACCAAGAGACCCAGTACTTC
CDR3 protein: CASSSPGLYQETQYF

J gene: TRBJ1-5
V gene: TRBV7-6
D gene: -
clone size: few
CDR3 DNA: TGTGCCAGCAGCTTCGGCCCGGGGAAGGACCCAGATCAGCCCCAGCATTTT
CDR3 protein: CASSFGPGKDPDQPQHF

J gene: TRBJ2-1
V gene: TRBV6-6
D gene: -
clone size: many
CDR3 DNA: TGTGCCAGCAGTTACTCCCCCCGTGAGCAGTTCTTC
CDR3 protein: CASSYSPREQFF

J gene: TRBJ2-5
V gene: TRBV28
D gene: TRBD1
clone size: -
CDR3 DNA: TGTGCCAGCAGGGCACCGACAGGGATACAGACCCAGTACTTC
CDR3 protein: CASRAPTGIQTQYF

J gene: TRBJ2-2
V gene: TRBV20-1
D gene: TRBD1
clone size: -
CDR3 DNA: TGCAGTGCTCCCAGGGGGCTGGACACCGGGGAGCTGTTTTTT
CDR3 protein: CSAPRGLDTGELFF

J gene: TRBJ2-7
V gene: TRBV7-2
D gene: -
clone size: many
CDR3 DNA: TGTGCCAGCAGCTTTCAGGGTAGGGCATACGAGCAGTACTTC
CDR3 protein: CASSFQGRAYEQYF

J gene: TRBJ1-1
V gene: TRBV7-3
D gene: TRBD1
clone size: many
CDR3 DNA: TGTGCCAGCAGCTTATCCGGACAGGGGAACACTGAAGCTTTCTTT
CDR3 protein: CASSLSGQGNTEAFF

J gene: TRBJ2-7
V gene: TRBV10-3
D gene: TRBD1
clone size: -
CDR3 DNA: TGTGCCACGATCTCCCGGGACAGCGGTATTATGAGCTACGAGCAGTACTTC
CDR3 protein: CATISRDSGIMSYEQYF

J gene: TRBJ2-1
V gene: TRBV7-2
D gene: -
clone size: -
CDR3 DNA: TGTGCCAGCAGCTTAGCTCTAGCGTTTGGGATCCCCAACTCCTACAATGAGCAGTTCTTC
CDR3 protein: CASSLALAFGIPNSYNEQFF

J gene: TRBJ2-1
V gene: TRBV15
D gene: -
clone size: many
CDR3 DNA: TGTGCCACCAGCTCCACGGGAATTGAGACATACGATGAGCAGTTCTTC
CDR3 protein: CATSSTGIETYDEQFF

J gene: TRBJ2-3
V gene: TRBV6-2/TRBV6-3
D gene: -
clone size: few
CDR3 DNA: TGTGCCAGCAGATATTTCGGCACCACAGATACGCAGTATTTT
CDR3 protein: CASRYFGTTDTQYF

J gene: TRBJ1-5
V gene: TRBV7-9
D gene: TRBD1
clone size: few
CDR3 DNA: TGTGCCAGCAGCTTAGGGGGAGGACAGGGCAGAAATCAGCCCCAGCATTTT
CDR3 protein: CASSLGGGQGRNQPQHF

J gene: TRBJ2-3
V gene: TRBV10-3
D gene: -
clone size: -
CDR3 DNA: TGTGCCATCTACGGGGTGCAAGATACGCAGTATTTT
CDR3 protein: CAIYGVQDTQYF

J gene: TRBJ2-1
V gene: TRBV7-2
D gene: -
clone size: few
CDR3 DNA: TGTGCCAGCAGCTTAGAGGGGGGGGCGAATAATGAGCAGTTCTTC
CDR3 protein: CASSLEGGANNEQFF

J gene: TRBJ2-3
V gene: TRBV7-8
D gene: -
clone size: many
CDR3 DNA: TGTGCCAGCAGCTTTTTTCTCCCGAGCGACAGGCCGGAAGATACGCAGTATTTT
CDR3 protein: CASSFFLPSDRPEDTQYF

J gene: TRBJ2-1
V gene: TRBV29-1
D gene: TRBD1
clone size: -
CDR3 DNA: TGCAGCGCAGGACAGGGGGACTACAATGAGCAGTTCTTC
CDR3 protein: CSAGQGDYNEQFF

J gene: TRBJ2-1
V gene: TRBV27
D gene: -
clone size: many
CDR3 DNA: TGTGCCAGCAGCCCATCTCGACAGTTTTACAATGAGCAGTTCTTC
CDR3 protein: CASSPSRQFYNEQFF

J gene: TRBJ2-3
V gene: TRBV12-3/TRBV12-4
D gene: TRBD2
clone size: many
CDR3 DNA: TGTGCCAGCAATATAGCGGGGCACACAGATACGCAGTATTTT
CDR3 protein: CASNIAGHTDTQYF

J gene: TRBJ1-1
V gene: TRBV7-2
D gene: -
clone size: many
CDR3 DNA: TGTGCCAGCAGCTTGGCAGGGAGTCTAACTGAAGCTTTCTTT
CDR3 protein: CASSLAGSLTEAFF

J gene: TRBJ1-1
V gene: TRBV2
D gene: TRBD1
clone size: -
CDR3 DNA: TGTGCCATCCAGGGATGGGACAGGGAGGACACTGAAGCTTTCTTT
CDR3 protein: CAIQGWDREDTEAFF

J gene: TRBJ2-3
V gene: TRBV20-1
D gene: -
clone size: -
CDR3 DNA: TGCAGTGCACCTGGACAAGGGGAAGATACGCAGTATTTT
CDR3 protein: CSAPGQGEDTQYF

J gene: TRBJ1-2
V gene: TRBV4-3
D gene: -
clone size: few
CDR3 DNA: TGCGCCAGCAGCCAAGGTCGGGGTTTTAAGGCGGACAATCTCTATGGCTACACCTTC
CDR3 protein: CASSQGRGFKADNLYGYTF

J gene: TRBJ1-1
V gene: TRBV7-8
D gene: -
clone size: -
CDR3 DNA: TGTGCCAGCAGCTTGGATTTAGGACACACGAACACTGAAGCTTTCTTT
CDR3 protein: CASSLDLGHTNTEAFF

J gene: TRBJ2-1
V gene: TRBV7-6
D gene: TRBD2
clone size: many
CDR3 DNA: TGTGCCAGCAGCTTACCCCCGGGGGGGTCCTACAATGAGCAGTTCTTC
CDR3 protein: CASSLPPGGSYNEQFF

J gene: TRBJ2-1
V gene: TRBV20-1
D gene: TRBD1
clone size: -
CDR3 DNA: TGCAGTGCTAGAGATGGCCAGGGGGTTTTCTACAATGAGCAGTTCTTC
CDR3 protein: CSARDGQGVFYNEQFF

J gene: TRBJ1-1
V gene: TRBV7-8
D gene: -
clone size: -
CDR3 DNA: TGTGCCAGCAGTCCACGGACAGTGAACACTGAAGCTTTCTTT
CDR3 protein: CASSPRTVNTEAFF

J gene: TRBJ2-3
V gene: TRBV5-1
D gene: TRBD2
clone size: -
CDR3 DNA: TGCGCCACCTGGGGACTAGCCGGAGATACGCAGTATTTT
CDR3 protein: CATWGLAGDTQYF

J gene: TRBJ2-5
V gene: TRBV23-1
D gene: -
clone size: -
CDR3 DNA: TGCGCCAGCAGTCAAAAAGTCGGATTTACAGGGCGGGAGACCCAGTACTTC
CDR3 protein: CASSQKVGFTGRETQYF

J gene: TRBJ2-3
V gene: TRBV7-2
D gene: TRBD2
clone size: many
CDR3 DNA: TGTGCCAGCAGCTCAAGGAGAGAATCTAGCGGGGGGGTTCAAAGGGCAGATACGCAGTATTTT
CDR3 protein: CASSSRRESSGGVQRADTQYF

J gene: TRBJ2-7
V gene: TRBV7-6
D gene: -
clone size: many
CDR3 DNA: TGTGCCAGCAGCTTAGTCGGGTCCGAGCAGTACTTC
CDR3 protein: CASSLVGSEQYF

J gene: TRBJ2-1
V gene: TRBV12-3/TRBV12-4
D gene: -
clone size: many
CDR3 DNA: TGTGCCAGCAGTTTTGGCAGTTTGCAGTTCTTC
CDR3 protein: CASSFGSLQFF

J gene: TRBJ2-7
V gene: TRBV10-3
D gene: TRBD2
clone size: -
CDR3 DNA: TGTGCCATCCTTGGGGGGGGTCGCGAGCAGTACTTC
CDR3 protein: CAILGGGREQYF

J gene: TRBJ2-3
V gene: TRBV28
D gene: TRBD2
clone size: few
CDR3 DNA: TGTGCCAGCAGTTTGGGTAGCGGGGGTTCAGATACGCAGTATTTT
CDR3 protein: CASSLGSGGSDTQYF

J gene: TRBJ1-5
V gene: TRBV20-1
D gene: TRBD1
clone size: -
CDR3 DNA: TGCAGTGCTAGAGATTTGGACAGGGGTGGGAGCAATCAGCCCCAGCATTTT
CDR3 protein: CSARDLDRGGSNQPQHF

J gene: TRBJ2-1
V gene: TRBV20-1
D gene: -
clone size: few
CDR3 DNA: TGCAGTGCTAGCGGGCGCGGGGCCCTCTACAATGAGCAGTTCTTC
CDR3 protein: CSASGRGALYNEQFF

J gene: TRBJ2-1
V gene: TRBV7-9
D gene: TRBD2
clone size: many
CDR3 DNA: TGTGCCACCCCATGGGGAATAGCGGGGGGCCCCTACAATGAGCAGTTCTTC
CDR3 protein: CATPWGIAGGPYNEQFF

J gene: TRBJ2-3
V gene: TRBV29-1
D gene: TRBD2
clone size: few
CDR3 DNA: TGCAGCGCTACCGCCGGGACTAGCGGGTCCACAGATACGCAGTATTTT
CDR3 protein: CSATAGTSGSTDTQYF

J gene: TRBJ2-1
V gene: TRBV4-1
D gene: TRBD1
clone size: few
CDR3 DNA: TGCGCCAGCAGCCACCCAGGGACAGCAGACGAGCAGTTCTTC
CDR3 protein: CASSHPGTADEQFF

J gene: TRBJ2-7
V gene: TRBV29-1
D gene: -
clone size: few
CDR3 DNA: TGCAGCGCTACACCCGTGGGGATTCCCTACGAGCAGTACTTC
CDR3 protein: CSATPVGIPYEQYF

J gene: TRBJ2-7
V gene: TRBV7-2
D gene: TRBD1
clone size: many
CDR3 DNA: TGTGCCAGCAGCTGGGGGGGACAGGGGACCTACGAGCAGTACTTC
CDR3 protein: CASSWGGQGTYEQYF

J gene: TRBJ2-1
V gene: TRBV6-2/TRBV6-3
D gene: -
clone size: -
CDR3 DNA: TGTGCCGCCCGAGGAGCCTACAATGAGCAGTTCTTC
CDR3 protein: CAARGAYNEQFF